The clone carrying this TCR beta chain was counted once. Its antigen is currently unknown. The timepoints at which blood was sampled were baseline, cycle 4 day 1, and cycle 7 day 1. Profiled with immunoSEQ multiplex PCR; TCRdb holds only in-frame clones, not every one. The repertoire holds 80,000 or so clones, with approximately 85% as singletons. This sample was taken from a study of OX40 agonist ivuxolimab in advanced cancers. V gave up 0 bases and J gave up 7 bases; unmatched junction bases: 3. Germline CDR1 and CDR2: PRHDT and FYEKMQ (reference sequence). This CDR3 has 14 amino acids. Regarding the study as a whole: At 0.1 to 3.0 mg/kg and by week 6, clonal expansion occurred in CD4+ and CD8+ blood T cells.

The genes are TRBV13 and TRBJ1-5, with 7 bases lining up with TRBD1. The sample in question was CD4+ or CD8+ T cells sorted from blood, obtained in a trial of the OX40 agonist ivuxolimab. The receptor comes from an adult with an advanced solid tumor such as melanoma, head and neck, liver or kidney cancer. The CDR3 DNA reads TGTGCCAGCAGCTTAGGCAGGGGGTACCAGCCCCAGCATTTT. This sequence encodes CASSLGRGYQPQHF.